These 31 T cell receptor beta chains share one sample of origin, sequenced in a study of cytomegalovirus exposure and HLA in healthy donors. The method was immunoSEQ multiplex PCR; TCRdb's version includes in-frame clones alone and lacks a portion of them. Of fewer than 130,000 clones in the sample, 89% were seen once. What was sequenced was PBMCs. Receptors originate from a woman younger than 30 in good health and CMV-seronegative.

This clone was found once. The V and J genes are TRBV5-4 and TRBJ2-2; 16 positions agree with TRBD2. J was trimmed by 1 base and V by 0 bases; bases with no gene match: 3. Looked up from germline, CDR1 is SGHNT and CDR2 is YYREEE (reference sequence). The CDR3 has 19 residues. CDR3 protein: CASSLEGTSGGENTGELFF. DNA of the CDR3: TGTGCCAGCAGCTTGGAAGGGACTAGCGGGGGGGAGAACACCGGGGAGCTGTTTTTT.

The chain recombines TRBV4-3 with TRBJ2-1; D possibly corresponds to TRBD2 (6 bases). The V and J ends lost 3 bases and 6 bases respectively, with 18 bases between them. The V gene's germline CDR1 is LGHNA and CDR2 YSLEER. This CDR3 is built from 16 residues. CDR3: CASSHGSAGRFNEQFF. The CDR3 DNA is TGCGCCAGCAGCCATGGGTCAGCGGGCCGATTCAATGAGCAGTTCTTC.

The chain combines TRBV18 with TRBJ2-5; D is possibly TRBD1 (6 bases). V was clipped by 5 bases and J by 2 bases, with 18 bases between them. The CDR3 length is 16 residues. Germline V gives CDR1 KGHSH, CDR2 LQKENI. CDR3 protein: CASSTKISGEQETQYF. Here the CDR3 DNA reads TGTGCCAGCTCAACTAAAATCTCAGGGGAACAAGAGACCCAGTACTTC.

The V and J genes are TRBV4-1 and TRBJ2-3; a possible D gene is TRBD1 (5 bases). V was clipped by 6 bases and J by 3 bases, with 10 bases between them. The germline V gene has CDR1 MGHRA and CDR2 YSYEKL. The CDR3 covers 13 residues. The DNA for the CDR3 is TGCGCCAGCAGTAAGCAGGGAACAGATACGCAGTATTTT. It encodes CASSKQGTDTQYF.

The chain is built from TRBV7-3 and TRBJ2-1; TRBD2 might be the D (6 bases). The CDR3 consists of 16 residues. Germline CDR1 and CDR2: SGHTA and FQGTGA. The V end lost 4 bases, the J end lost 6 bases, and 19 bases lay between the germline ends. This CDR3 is CASSSTSGLSSNEQFF. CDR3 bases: TGTGCCAGCAGCTCCACCTCGGGACTCTCGTCCAATGAGCAGTTCTTC.

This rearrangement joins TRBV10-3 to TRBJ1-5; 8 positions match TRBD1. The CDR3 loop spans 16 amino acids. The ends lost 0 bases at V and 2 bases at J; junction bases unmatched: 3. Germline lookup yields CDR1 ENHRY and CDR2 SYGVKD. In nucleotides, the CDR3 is TGTGCCATCAGTGAGTCGAAACAGGGGGGCAATCAGCCCCAGCATTTT. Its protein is CAISESKQGGNQPQHF.

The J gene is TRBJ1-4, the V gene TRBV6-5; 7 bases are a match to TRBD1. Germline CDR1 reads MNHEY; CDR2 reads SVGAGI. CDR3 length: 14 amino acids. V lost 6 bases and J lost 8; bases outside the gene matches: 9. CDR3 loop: CASSRGTVGEKLFF. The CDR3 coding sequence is TGTGCCAGCAGCCGGGGGACAGTGGGCGAAAAACTGTTTTTT.

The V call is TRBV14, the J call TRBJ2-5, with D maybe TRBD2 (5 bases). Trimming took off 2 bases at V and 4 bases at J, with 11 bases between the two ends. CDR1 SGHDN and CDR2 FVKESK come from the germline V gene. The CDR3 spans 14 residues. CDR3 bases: TGTGCCAGCAGCCAACCGGGGTTGAGAGAGACCCAGTACTTC. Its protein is CASSQPGLRETQYF.

The CDR3 protein is CSDEAVGSPLHF. CDR3 DNA sequence: TGCAGCGACGAGGCAGTAGGTTCACCCCTCCACTTT. V usage is TRBV29-1 and J usage is TRBJ1-6; the D is unclear. This CDR3 has 12 amino acids. With 7 bases removed from V and 9 bases from J, the gap between germline ends came to 13 bases. CDR1 is SQVTM, CDR2 ANQGSEA, per germline. Full variable domain (remainder filled in from reference TRBV29-1 and TRBJ1-6): SAVISQKPSRDICQRGTSLTIQCQVDSQVTMMFWYRQQPGQSLTLIATANQGSEATYESGFVIDKFPISRPNLTFSTLTVSNMSPEDSSIYLCSDEAVGSPLHFGNGTRLTVT.

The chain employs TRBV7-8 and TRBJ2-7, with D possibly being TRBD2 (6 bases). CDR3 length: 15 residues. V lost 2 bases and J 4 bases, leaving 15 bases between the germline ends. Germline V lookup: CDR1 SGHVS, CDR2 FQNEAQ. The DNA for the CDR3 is TGTGCCAGCAGCTTAATCCCCGCAGGGACTTACGAGCAGTACTTC. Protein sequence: CASSLIPAGTYEQYF.

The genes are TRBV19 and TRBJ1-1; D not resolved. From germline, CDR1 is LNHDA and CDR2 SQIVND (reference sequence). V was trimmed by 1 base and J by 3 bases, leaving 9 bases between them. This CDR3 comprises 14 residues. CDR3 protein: CASSIGPRYTEAFF. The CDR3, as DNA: TGTGCCAGTAGTATAGGACCGAGGTACACTGAAGCTTTCTTT.

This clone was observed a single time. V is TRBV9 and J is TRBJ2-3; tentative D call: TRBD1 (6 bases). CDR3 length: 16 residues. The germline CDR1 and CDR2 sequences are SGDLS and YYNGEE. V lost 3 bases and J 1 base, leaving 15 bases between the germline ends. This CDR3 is CASSAEGQRGTDTQYF. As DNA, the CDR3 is TGTGCCAGCAGCGCCGAGGGACAACGCGGCACAGATACGCAGTATTTT.

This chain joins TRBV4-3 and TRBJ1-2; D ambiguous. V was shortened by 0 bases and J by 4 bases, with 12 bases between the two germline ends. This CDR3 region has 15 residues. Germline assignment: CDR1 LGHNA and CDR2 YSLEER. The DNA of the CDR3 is TGCGCCAGCAGCCAAGACCAGTTCAATTTCTATGGCTACACCTTC. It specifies CASSQDQFNFYGYTF.

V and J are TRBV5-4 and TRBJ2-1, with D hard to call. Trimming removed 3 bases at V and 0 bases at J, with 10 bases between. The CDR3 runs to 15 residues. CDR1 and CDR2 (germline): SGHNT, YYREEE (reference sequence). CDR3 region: CASSSSTGSYNEQFF. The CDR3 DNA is TGTGCCAGCAGCTCCTCTACCGGCTCCTACAATGAGCAGTTCTTC.

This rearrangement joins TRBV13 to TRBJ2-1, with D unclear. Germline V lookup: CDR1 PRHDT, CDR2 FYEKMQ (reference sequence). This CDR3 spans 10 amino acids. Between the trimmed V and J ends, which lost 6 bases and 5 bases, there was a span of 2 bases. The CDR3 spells CASSNNEQFF. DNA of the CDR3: TGTGCCAGCAGTAACAATGAGCAGTTCTTC.

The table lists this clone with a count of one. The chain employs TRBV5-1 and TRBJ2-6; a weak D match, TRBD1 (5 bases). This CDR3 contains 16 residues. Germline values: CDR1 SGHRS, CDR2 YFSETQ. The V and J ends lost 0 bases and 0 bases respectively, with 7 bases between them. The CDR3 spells CASSLADTSGANVLTF. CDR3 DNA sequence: TGCGCCAGCAGCTTGGCGGACACCTCTGGGGCCAACGTCCTGACTTTC. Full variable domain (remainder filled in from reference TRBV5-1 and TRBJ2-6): KAGVTQTPRYLIKTRGQQVTLSCSPISGHRSVSWYQQTPGQGLQFLFEYFSETQRNKGNFPGRFSGRQFSNSRSEMNVSTLELGDSALYLCASSLADTSGANVLTFGAGSRLTVL.

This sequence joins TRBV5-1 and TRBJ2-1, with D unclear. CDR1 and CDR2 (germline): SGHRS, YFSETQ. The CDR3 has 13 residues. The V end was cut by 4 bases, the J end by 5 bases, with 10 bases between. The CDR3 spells CASSPVSNNEQFF. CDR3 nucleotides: TGCGCCAGCAGCCCCGTTAGTAACAATGAGCAGTTCTTC.

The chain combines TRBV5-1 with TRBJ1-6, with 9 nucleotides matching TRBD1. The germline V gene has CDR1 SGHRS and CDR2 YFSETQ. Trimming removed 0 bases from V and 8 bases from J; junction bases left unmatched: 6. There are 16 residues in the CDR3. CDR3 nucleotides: TGCGCCAGCAGCTTGGCACCGGGACAGGGTGATTCACCCCTCCACTTT. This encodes CASSLAPGQGDSPLHF.

CDR3 DNA: TGCGCCAGCAGCCAAGGGCCGGGTGGGAGCAATCAGCCCCAGCATTTT. Protein: CASSQGPGGSNQPQHF. The chain carries TRBV4-1 and TRBJ1-5; D uncertain. Per germline, CDR1 MGHRA and CDR2 YSYEKL. The CDR3 is 16 residues long. The germline V and J ends were trimmed by 1 base and 1 base, with 11 bases remaining between them.

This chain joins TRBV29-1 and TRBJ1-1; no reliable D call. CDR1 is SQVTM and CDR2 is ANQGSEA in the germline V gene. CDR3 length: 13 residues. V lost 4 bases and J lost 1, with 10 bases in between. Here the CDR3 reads CSVGRGGNTEAFF. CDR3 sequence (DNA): TGCAGCGTTGGCCGGGGTGGGAACACTGAAGCTTTCTTT.

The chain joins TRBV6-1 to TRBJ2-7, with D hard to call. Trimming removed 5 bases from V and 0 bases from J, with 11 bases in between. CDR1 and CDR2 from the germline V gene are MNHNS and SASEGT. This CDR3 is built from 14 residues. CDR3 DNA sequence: TGTGCCAGCAGTTTCCAGGTGGGCTCCTACGAGCAGTACTTC. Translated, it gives CASSFQVGSYEQYF.

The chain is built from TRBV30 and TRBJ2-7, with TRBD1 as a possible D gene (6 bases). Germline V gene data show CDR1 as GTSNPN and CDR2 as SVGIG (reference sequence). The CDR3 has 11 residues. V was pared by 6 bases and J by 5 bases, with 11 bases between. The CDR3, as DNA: TGTGCCTGTTTAGGGGGAGACGAGCAGTACTTC. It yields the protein CACLGGDEQYF.

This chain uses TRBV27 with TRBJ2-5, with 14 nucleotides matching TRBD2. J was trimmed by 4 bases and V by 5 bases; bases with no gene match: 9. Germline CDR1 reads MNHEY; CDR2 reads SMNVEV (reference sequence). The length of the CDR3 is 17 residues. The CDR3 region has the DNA TGTGCCAGCAGTGCCGGACTAGCGGGGGGCCCTCGAGAGACCCAGTACTTC. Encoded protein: CASSAGLAGGPRETQYF.

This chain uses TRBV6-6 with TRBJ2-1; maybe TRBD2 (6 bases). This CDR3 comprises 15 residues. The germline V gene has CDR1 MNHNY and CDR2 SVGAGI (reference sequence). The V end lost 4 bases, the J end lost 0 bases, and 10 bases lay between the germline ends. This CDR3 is CASSSRGSSYNEQFF. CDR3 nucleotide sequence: TGTGCCAGCAGTTCCCGGGGGAGCTCCTACAATGAGCAGTTCTTC.

CDR3 DNA sequence: TGTGCCAGCAGGACGGGACAGGGCCCCACTGAAGCTTTCTTT. Its protein product is CASRTGQGPTEAFF. This chain joins TRBV7-2 and TRBJ1-1, with TRBD1 matching 9 bases. J lost 4 bases, V lost 6 bases, and 6 bases had no gene match. The CDR3 is made up of 14 amino acids. CDR1 and CDR2 from the germline V gene are SGHTA and FQGNSA.

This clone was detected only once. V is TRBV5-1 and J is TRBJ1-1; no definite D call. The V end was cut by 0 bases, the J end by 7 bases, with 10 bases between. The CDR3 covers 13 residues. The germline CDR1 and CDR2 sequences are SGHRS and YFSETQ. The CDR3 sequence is CASSLGGSGEAFF. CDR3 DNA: TGCGCCAGCAGCTTGGGAGGGTCGGGTGAAGCTTTCTTT.

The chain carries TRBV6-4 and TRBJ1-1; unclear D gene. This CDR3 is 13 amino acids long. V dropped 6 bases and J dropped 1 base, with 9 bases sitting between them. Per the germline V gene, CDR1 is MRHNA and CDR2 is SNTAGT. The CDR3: CASRSGWNTEAFF. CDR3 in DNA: TGTGCCAGCAGATCAGGTTGGAACACTGAAGCTTTCTTT.

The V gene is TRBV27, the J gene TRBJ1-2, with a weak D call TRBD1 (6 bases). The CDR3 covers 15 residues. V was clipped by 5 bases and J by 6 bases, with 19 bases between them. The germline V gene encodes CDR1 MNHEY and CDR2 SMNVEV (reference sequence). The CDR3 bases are TGTGCCAGCAGTACGGATTGGACAGCCTCTGATGGCTACACCTTC. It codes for CASSTDWTASDGYTF.

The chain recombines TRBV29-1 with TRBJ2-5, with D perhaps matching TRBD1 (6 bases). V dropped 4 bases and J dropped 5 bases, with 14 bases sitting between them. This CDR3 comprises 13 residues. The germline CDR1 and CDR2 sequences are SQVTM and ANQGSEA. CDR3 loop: CSVGRAGVETQYF. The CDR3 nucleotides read TGCAGCGTTGGGAGAGCAGGGGTCGAGACCCAGTACTTC.

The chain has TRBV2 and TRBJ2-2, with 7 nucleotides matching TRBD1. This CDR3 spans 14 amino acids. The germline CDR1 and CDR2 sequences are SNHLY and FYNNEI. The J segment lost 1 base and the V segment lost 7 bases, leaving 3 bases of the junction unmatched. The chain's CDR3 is CASKRDRNTGELFF. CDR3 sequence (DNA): TGTGCCAGCAAACGGGACAGGAACACCGGGGAGCTGTTTTTT.

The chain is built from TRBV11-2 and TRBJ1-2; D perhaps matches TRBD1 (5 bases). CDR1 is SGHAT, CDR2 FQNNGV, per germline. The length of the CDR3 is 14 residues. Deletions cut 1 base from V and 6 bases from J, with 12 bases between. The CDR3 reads CASSLASRVNGYTF. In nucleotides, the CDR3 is TGTGCCAGCAGCTTAGCAAGCAGGGTGAATGGCTACACCTTC.